The 14 T cell receptor beta chains below all came from one sample that was sequenced in a study of cytomegalovirus exposure and HLA in healthy donors. Assay: immunoSEQ multiplex PCR; the TCRdb copy retains only in-frame clones and omits some. The sample holds some 150,000 clones, approximately 89% seen once. The sequenced material came from PBMCs. These receptors originate from a man aged 18-30 years in good health and CMV-seropositive.

The table lists this clone with a count of one. The V call is TRBV16, the J call TRBJ2-7; no reliable D call. The V and J ends lost 2 bases and 5 bases respectively, with 7 bases between them. From germline, CDR1 is KGHSY and CDR2 FQNENV. The CDR3 sequence is 12 residues long. The CDR3 loop reads CASSQADDEQYF. CDR3 DNA: TGTGCCAGCAGCCAAGCAGATGACGAGCAGTACTTC.

V and J are TRBV9 and TRBJ2-5; 11 nucleotides align to TRBD2. Germline lookup yields CDR1 SGDLS and CDR2 YYNGEE. J gave up 5 bases and V 4 bases, and 4 bases lay outside the gene matches. The CDR3 covers 14 residues. DNA of the CDR3: TGTGCCAGCAGCTTGACTAGCGGGACGGAGACCCAGTACTTC. Its protein is CASSLTSGTETQYF. The complete variable domain, with remaining parts taken from reference TRBV9 and TRBJ2-5, reads DSGVTQTPKHLITATGQRVTLRCSPRSGDLSVYWYQQSLDQGLQFLIQYYNGEERAKGNILERFSAQQFPDLHSELNLSSLELGDSALYFCASSLTSGTETQYFGPGTRLLVL.

The chain links TRBV5-1 to TRBJ2-7; no clear D. The CDR3 sequence is 15 residues long. From germline, CDR1 is SGHRS and CDR2 YFSETQ. V shed 0 bases and J shed 1 base, with 11 bases lying between them. This CDR3 reads CASSLGAEPSYEQYF. The CDR3 DNA reads TGCGCCAGCAGCTTGGGGGCAGAACCGTCCTACGAGCAGTACTTC.

This sequence joins TRBV5-1 and TRBJ1-2; D possibly corresponds to TRBD1 (5 bases). This CDR3 spans 12 amino acids. From germline, CDR1 is SGHRS and CDR2 YFSETQ. Trimming shortened V by 2 bases and J by 8 bases, and 10 bases separated the two germline ends. The DNA of the CDR3 is TGCGCCAGCAGCTTTCAGGGTCCAGGCTACACCTTC. This sequence encodes CASSFQGPGYTF.

This sequence joins TRBV27 and TRBJ1-1, with 7 bases lining up with TRBD1. J gave up 5 bases and V 6 bases, and 9 bases lay outside the gene matches. This CDR3 comprises 14 residues. Germline CDR1 MNHEY, CDR2 SMNVEV (reference sequence). CDR3: CASREDRPGTEAFF. In DNA form, the CDR3 reads TGTGCCAGCAGGGAGGACAGGCCGGGGACTGAAGCTTTCTTT.

The chain has TRBV9 and TRBJ1-3; 9 bases are shared with TRBD1. This CDR3 is built from 14 residues. CDR1 and CDR2 (germline): SGDLS, YYNGEE. Germline trimming cut 3 bases from V and 4 bases from J; bases unmatched to any gene: 2. DNA of the CDR3: TGTGCCAGCAGCGATGACAGGGGGGGAAACACCATATATTTT. Amino acids: CASSDDRGGNTIYF.

In this sample, this clone turned up a few times. V is TRBV5-1 and J is TRBJ1-6, with D unresolved. The germline V gene encodes CDR1 SGHRS and CDR2 YFSETQ. V gave up 3 bases and J gave up 8 bases, with 6 bases separating them. CDR3 length: 12 residues. CDR3 protein: CASSYPDSPLHF. CDR3 coding DNA: TGCGCCAGCAGCTACCCGGATTCACCCCTCCACTTT. Full variable domain (remainder filled in from reference TRBV5-1 and TRBJ1-6): KAGVTQTPRYLIKTRGQQVTLSCSPISGHRSVSWYQQTPGQGLQFLFEYFSETQRNKGNFPGRFSGRQFSNSRSEMNVSTLELGDSALYLCASSYPDSPLHFGNGTRLTVT.

The chain couples TRBV19 to TRBJ2-6; D remains unclear. V lost 4 bases, J lost 2 bases, and 9 bases lay in between. The germline gives CDR1 LNHDA, CDR2 SQIVND (reference sequence). This CDR3 has 15 amino acids. The CDR3 coding sequence is TGTGCCAGTAGTAGGGTTGGGCCTGGGGCCAACGTCCTGACTTTC. Protein: CASSRVGPGANVLTF.

This chain uses TRBV15 with TRBJ1-4; 9 bases fit TRBD1. The CDR3 covers 13 residues. V shed 7 bases, J shed 8 bases, and the junction held 5 bases outside the gene matches. Germline V lookup: CDR1 LNHNV, CDR2 YYDKDF (reference sequence). CDR3 loop: CATKGQGREKLFF. The CDR3 DNA reads as TGTGCCACCAAGGGACAGGGTCGAGAAAAACTGTTTTTT. Combining the CDR3 with reference TRBV15 and TRBJ1-4 gives the whole variable domain DAMVIQNPRYQVTQFGKPVTLSCSQTLNHNVMYWYQQKSSQAPKLLFHYYDKDFNNEADTPDNFQSRRPNTSFCFLDIRSPGLGDTAMYLCATKGQGREKLFFGSGTQLSVL.

This clone was counted between two and nine times. The chain joins TRBV28 to TRBJ1-5; 12 bases map to TRBD1. J gave up 4 bases and V 3 bases, and 4 bases lay outside the gene matches. CDR1 MDHEN and CDR2 SYDVKM come from the germline V gene. There are 16 residues in the CDR3. CDR3 sequence (DNA): TGTGCCAGCAGTTTGGGGACAGGGGGCCCAAATCAGCCCCAGCATTTT. This encodes CASSLGTGGPNQPQHF.

The gene calls are TRBV20-1 and TRBJ2-7; D is uncertain. Trimming removed 4 bases from V and 4 bases from J, with 5 bases in between. Per germline, CDR1 DFQATT and CDR2 SNEGSKA (reference sequence). This CDR3 has 10 residues. DNA for the CDR3: TGCAGTGCTATGGAGTACGAGCAGTACTTC. Translated: CSAMEYEQYF.

The gene calls are TRBV15 and TRBJ2-1; tentatively, D is TRBD2 (5 bases). V was cut by 5 bases and J by 5 bases, with 16 bases left in between. This CDR3 has 15 residues. Germline V lookup: CDR1 LNHNV, CDR2 YYDKDF (reference sequence). CDR3 protein: CATSVRDNRDNEQFF. CDR3 DNA: TGTGCCACCAGCGTCCGGGATAATCGCGACAATGAGCAGTTCTTC.

V and J are TRBV11-1 and TRBJ2-5, with a tentative D call TRBD1 (6 bases). This CDR3 comprises 14 residues. Per germline, CDR1 SGHAT and CDR2 FQDESV (reference sequence). The ends were cut back, 6 bases at V and 5 bases at J, with 16 bases in the middle. The CDR3 reads CASSSPQGRETQYF. CDR3 nucleotide sequence: TGTGCCAGCAGTTCCCCCCAGGGGCGGGAGACCCAGTACTTC.

The chain is built from TRBV10-3 and TRBJ2-1; 8 nucleotides agree with TRBD2. The CDR3 consists of 13 residues. Germline V gene data show CDR1 as ENHRY and CDR2 as SYGVKD. V lost 7 bases and J lost 8; bases outside the gene matches: 7. This CDR3 is CAITAGTSYEQFF. The CDR3 DNA reads as TGTGCCATCACGGCCGGGACTAGTTATGAGCAGTTCTTC.